The 28 T cell receptor beta chains in this list originate from one sample, sequenced in a study of blood T cell repertoires in COVID-19. Method: immunoSEQ multiplex PCR; TCRdb's copy keeps in-frame clones and lacks some. Of 150,000 to 200,000 clones in the sample, less than 90% were seen once. Source material: peripheral blood. Receptor source: a man aged 60 to 75 with acute or convalescent COVID-19.

V and J are TRBV2 and TRBJ1-1; tentative D call: TRBD1 (6 bases). The CDR3 is 15 residues long. Per the germline V gene, CDR1 is SNHLY and CDR2 is FYNNEI. V was shortened by 4 bases and J by 0 bases, with 12 bases between the two germline ends. CDR3 bases: TGTGCCAGCAGTGCACAGGGTGTTATGAACACTGAAGCTTTCTTT. It encodes CASSAQGVMNTEAFF.

The chain couples TRBV3-1 (or the pseudogene TRBV3-2) to TRBJ2-5, with D maybe TRBD2 (5 bases). The CDR3 is made up of 12 amino acids. V was trimmed by 4 bases and J by 2 bases, leaving 5 bases between them. Germline CDR1 and CDR2: LGHDT and YNNKEL (reference sequence). The CDR3 is CASSRTQETQYF. The CDR3, as DNA: TGTGCCAGCAGCCGGACTCAAGAGACCCAGTACTTC.

The chain combines TRBV28 with TRBJ1-2; 7 bases match TRBD1. CDR1 is MDHEN, CDR2 SYDVKM, per germline. The CDR3 covers 14 residues. With V trimmed by 6 bases and J by 7 bases, 11 bases remained unmatched. The CDR3 DNA reads TGTGCCAGCAGGGAGACAGGGCGAGGAGGTGGCTACACCTTC. Its translation: CASRETGRGGGYTF.

The chain joins TRBV9 to TRBJ2-1, with 9 nucleotides matching TRBD1. Per the germline V gene, CDR1 is SGDLS and CDR2 is YYNGEE. The trim removed 1 base at V and 8 bases at J, leaving 7 bases unmatched. The CDR3 loop spans 15 amino acids. Here the CDR3 reads CASSVFSDRGDEQFF. In DNA, the CDR3 is TGTGCCAGCAGCGTATTTTCGGACAGGGGTGATGAGCAGTTCTTC.

The genes are TRBV7-9 and TRBJ1-2, with TRBD1 matching over 12 bases. V shed 6 bases, J shed 6 bases, and the junction held 5 bases outside the gene matches. Germline-derived CDR1 and CDR2 are SEHNR and FQNEAQ (reference sequence). There are 14 residues in the CDR3. CDR3 sequence (DNA): TGTGCCAGCAGGCCGGGACAGGGGGCCCATGGCTACACCTTC. It codes for CASRPGQGAHGYTF.

Only one count was recorded for this clone. This rearrangement joins TRBV7-8 to TRBJ1-1; weak D call: TRBD1 (5 bases). Germline-derived CDR1 and CDR2 are SGHVS and FQNEAQ. With 1 base removed from V and 6 bases from J, the gap between germline ends came to 9 bases. The CDR3 is 13 amino acids. The chain's CDR3 is CASSLGRRAEAFF. The DNA of the CDR3 is TGTGCCAGCAGCTTAGGGCGCAGGGCTGAAGCTTTCTTT.

A remark on this clone: The junction does not match germline at one end; this may be a read error. V and J are TRBV7-9 and TRBJ1-2; D is uncertain. The CDR3 contains 12 residues. The germline gives CDR1 SEHNR, CDR2 FQNEAQ (reference sequence). The CDR3 region has the DNA TGTGCCAGCAGCCTAGCTTATGAGGGCTACACCTTC. Its translation: CASSLAYEGYTF. The full variable domain, completed using reference TRBV7-9 and TRBJ1-2, is DTGVSQNPRHKITKRGQNVTFRCDPISEHNRLYWYRQTLGQGPEFLTYFQNEAQLEKSRLLSDRFSAERPKGSFSTLEIQRTEQGDSAMYLCASSLAYEGYTFGSGTRLTVV.

The count of this clone is one. This chain links TRBV18 with TRBJ2-1; 7 positions agree with TRBD2. Germline assignment: CDR1 KGHSH and CDR2 LQKENI. This CDR3 comprises 17 residues. V shed 3 bases, J shed 5 bases, and the junction held 13 bases outside the gene matches. Here the CDR3 DNA reads TGTGCCAGCTCACCTCCCATTTGGCGGGGGACCCACAATGAGCAGTTCTTC. Translating it yields CASSPPIWRGTHNEQFF.

The rearrangement links TRBV6-4 to TRBJ2-3; D call uncertain. Trimming took off 3 bases at V and 4 bases at J, with 14 bases between the two ends. This CDR3 comprises 15 residues. Germline V lookup: CDR1 MRHNA, CDR2 SNTAGT. CDR3 sequence: CASSESSYRADTQYF. The DNA for the CDR3 is TGTGCCAGCAGTGAATCCTCTTACCGCGCAGATACGCAGTATTTT.

The chain recombines TRBV11-3 with TRBJ1-1; 9 nucleotides align to TRBD1. The V gene's germline CDR1 is SGHNT and CDR2 YENEEA. V trimming: 1 base; J trimming: 6 bases; junction bases outside the gene matches: 6. The CDR3 is 15 residues long. The CDR3 bases are TGTGCCAGCAGCTTAGCCCGAGGGACAGGGTCTGAAGCTTTCTTT. This encodes CASSLARGTGSEAFF.

The chain joins TRBV19 to TRBJ1-5, with a weak D call TRBD1 (6 bases). From germline, CDR1 is LNHDA and CDR2 SQIVND (reference sequence). With 3 bases removed from V and 9 bases from J, the gap between germline ends came to 18 bases. CDR3 length: 15 residues. As DNA, the CDR3 is TGTGCCAGTAGTATGCCGGGACATCGGGAAGGGCCCCAGCATTTT. Its protein product is CASSMPGHREGPQHF.

The chain joins TRBV24-1 to TRBJ1-3; D may be TRBD1 (6 bases). The V end was cut by 0 bases, the J end by 1 base, with 12 bases between. This CDR3 spans 17 amino acids. In germline, CDR1 is KGHDR, CDR2 SFDVKD. This CDR3 reads CATSDLQLGASGNTIYF. The CDR3 nucleotides are TGTGCCACCAGTGATTTGCAATTGGGGGCTTCTGGAAACACCATATATTTT.

This clone is a singleton in its sample. The V gene is TRBV9, the J gene TRBJ2-5; 8 bases are a match to TRBD2. The CDR3 runs 17 residues. The V segment lost 4 bases and the J segment 5 bases; nucleotides outside the gene matches: 16. The germline gives CDR1 SGDLS, CDR2 YYNGEE. The CDR3 region is CASSPGGGTRGWETQYF. CDR3 nucleotides: TGTGCCAGCAGCCCCGGTGGAGGGACTAGGGGGTGGGAGACCCAGTACTTC. Filled out from reference TRBV9 and TRBJ2-5, the complete variable domain reads DSGVTQTPKHLITATGQRVTLRCSPRSGDLSVYWYQQSLDQGLQFLIQYYNGEERAKGNILERFSAQQFPDLHSELNLSSLELGDSALYFCASSPGGGTRGWETQYFGPGTRLLVL.

The chain is built from TRBV6-5 and TRBJ1-1, with D hard to call. Germline CDR1 and CDR2: MNHEY and SVGAGI. With 2 bases removed from V and 5 bases from J, the gap between germline ends came to 12 bases. The CDR3 covers 14 residues. CDR3 amino acids: CASSYRIAGTEAFF. The CDR3 region has the DNA TGTGCCAGCAGTTACAGGATAGCGGGGACTGAAGCTTTCTTT.

The chain has TRBV9 and TRBJ2-1, with TRBD1 matching over 12 bases. Germline lookup yields CDR1 SGDLS and CDR2 YYNGEE. CDR3 length: 16 residues. The trim removed 3 bases at V and 8 bases at J, leaving 9 bases unmatched. The CDR3 DNA reads TGTGCCAGCAGCGCACCGGGACAGGGGGCTAGGGATGAGCAGTTCTTC. As protein: CASSAPGQGARDEQFF. Full variable domain (outside the CDR3, taken from reference TRBV9 and TRBJ2-1): DSGVTQTPKHLITATGQRVTLRCSPRSGDLSVYWYQQSLDQGLQFLIQYYNGEERAKGNILERFSAQQFPDLHSELNLSSLELGDSALYFCASSAPGQGARDEQFFGPGTRLTVL.

The chain carries TRBV2 and TRBJ1-2; a possible D gene is TRBD1 (6 bases). From germline, CDR1 is SNHLY and CDR2 FYNNEI. The CDR3 covers 14 residues. Trimming took off 2 bases at V and 7 bases at J, with 14 bases between the two ends. CDR3 region: CASSELYGGSGYTF. CDR3 nucleotides: TGTGCCAGCAGTGAATTGTATGGGGGCTCTGGCTACACCTTC. Complete variable domain (other parts from reference TRBV2 and TRBJ1-2): EPEVTQTPSHQVTQMGQEVILRCVPISNHLYFYWYRQILGQKVEFLVSFYNNEISEKSEIFDDQFSVERPDGSNFTLKIRSTKLEDSAMYFCASSELYGGSGYTFGSGTRLTVV.

The gene calls are TRBV19 and TRBJ1-1; D may be TRBD1 (6 bases). V lost 3 bases to trimming and J lost 3 bases, with 8 bases between them. Germline V CDR1 and CDR2: LNHDA, SQIVND (reference sequence). This CDR3 comprises 13 residues. CDR3 region: CASSMGADTEAFF. CDR3 DNA: TGTGCCAGTAGTATGGGGGCTGACACTGAAGCTTTCTTT. The full variable domain, with the rest looked up from reference TRBV19 and TRBJ1-1, is DGGITQSPKYLFRKEGQNVTLSCEQNLNHDAMYWYRQDPGQGLRLIYYSQIVNDFQKGDIAEGYSVSREKKESFPLTVTSAQKNPTAFYLCASSMGADTEAFFGQGTRLTVV.

V and J are TRBV5-5 and TRBJ2-7, with no clear D. The CDR3 consists of 14 residues. V lost 3 bases and J lost 3, with 13 bases in between. Germline V lookup: CDR1 SGHKS, CDR2 YYEKEE (reference sequence). The CDR3 nucleotides read TGTGCCAGCAGCTCCTCGACCGCAGGCTACGAGCAGTACGTC. This encodes CASSSSTAGYEQYV.

This chain connects TRBV12-3 or TRBV12-4 to TRBJ2-2, with D hard to call. Trimming cost V 6 bases and J 4 bases, with 9 bases left between them. The CDR3 spans 13 residues. CDR3 region: CASSLPVTGELFF. Here the CDR3 DNA reads TGTGCCAGCAGCCTCCCCGTCACCGGGGAGCTGTTTTTT.

This clone was recorded a few times. J is TRBJ1-2 and V is TRBV6-6, with TRBD1 identical over 7 bases. The germline V gene has CDR1 MNHNY and CDR2 SVGAGI (reference sequence). This CDR3 region has 14 residues. The ends lost 6 bases at V and 2 bases at J; junction bases unmatched: 6. This chain's CDR3 is CASSPSTGNYGYTF. CDR3 nucleotides: TGTGCCAGCAGCCCTTCGACAGGGAACTATGGCTACACCTTC.

The chain is built from TRBV2 and TRBJ1-6; D ambiguous. Trimming took off 4 bases at V and 6 bases at J, with 7 bases between the two ends. Looked up from germline, CDR1 is SNHLY and CDR2 is FYNNEI. The CDR3 spans 13 residues. The CDR3 here is CASSGRFNSPLHF. CDR3 sequence (DNA): TGTGCCAGCAGTGGGAGGTTTAATTCACCCCTCCACTTT. Based on the CDR3 plus reference TRBV2 and TRBJ1-6, the full variable domain is EPEVTQTPSHQVTQMGQEVILRCVPISNHLYFYWYRQILGQKVEFLVSFYNNEISEKSEIFDDQFSVERPDGSNFTLKIRSTKLEDSAMYFCASSGRFNSPLHFGNGTRLTVT.

The J gene is TRBJ2-1, the V gene TRBV5-1; D unresolved. The germline V and J ends were trimmed by 4 bases and 10 bases, with 9 bases remaining between them. Germline lookup yields CDR1 SGHRS and CDR2 YFSETQ. The CDR3 length is 11 residues. The CDR3 DNA is TGCGCCAGCAGCATAACAATGGAGCAGTTCTTC. It specifies CASSITMEQFF.

This rearrangement joins TRBV6-5 to TRBJ2-5, with 7 nucleotides matching TRBD1. V was clipped by 6 bases and J by 4 bases; unmatched bases: 5. Germline loops: CDR1 MNHEY, CDR2 SVGAGI. The CDR3 is 13 amino acids. The CDR3 sequence is CASRHRGRETQYF. Here the CDR3 DNA reads TGTGCCAGCAGGCACAGGGGCCGAGAGACCCAGTACTTC.

V is TRBV5-6 and J is TRBJ1-5; a weak D match, TRBD1 (5 bases). The ends were cut back, 0 bases at V and 3 bases at J, with 13 bases in the middle. This CDR3 region has 16 residues. From germline, CDR1 is SGHDT and CDR2 YYEEEE. The CDR3 DNA sequence: TGTGCCAGCAGCTTGGGGGGCGGGGACCCCAATCAGCCCCAGCATTTT. Its protein product is CASSLGGGDPNQPQHF. Full variable domain (remainder filled in from reference TRBV5-6 and TRBJ1-5): DAGVTQSPTHLIKTRGQQVTLRCSPKSGHDTVSWYQQALGQGPQFIFQYYEEEERQRGNFPDRFSGHQFPNYSSELNVNALLLGDSALYLCASSLGGGDPNQPQHFGDGTRLSIL.

The chain carries TRBV7-9 and TRBJ1-2, with D tentatively TRBD1 (6 bases). From germline, CDR1 is SEHNR and CDR2 FQNEAQ (reference sequence). CDR3 length equals 14 residues. V was trimmed by 1 base and J by 10 bases, leaving 16 bases between them. CDR3 bases: TGTGCCAGCAGCTTAGGGGGGGGCCATCCTTCCTACACCTTC. It encodes CASSLGGGHPSYTF.

Written as DNA, the CDR3 is TGCAGCGCCTCCGGGACTAGCGGGAGCAACGAGCAGTACTTC. It specifies CSASGTSGSNEQYF. The chain has TRBV29-1 and TRBJ2-7; 14 nucleotides agree with TRBD2. Germline V CDR1 and CDR2: SQVTM, ANQGSEA. Unmatched junction bases numbered 7, after V lost 7 bases and J lost 5 bases. This CDR3 contains 14 residues.

The gene calls are TRBV5-1 and TRBJ1-6; 7 bases agree with TRBD1. CDR1 and CDR2 (germline): SGHRS, YFSETQ. The CDR3 runs to 13 residues. Trimming took 6 bases from V and 10 from J; bases not matched to a gene: 7. CDR3 sequence: CASTLGGDSPLHF. In DNA form, the CDR3 reads TGCGCCAGCACTCTAGGGGGCGACTCACCCCTCCACTTT.

The chain recombines TRBV6-5 with TRBJ1-2, with a tentative D call TRBD1 (6 bases). Looked up from germline, CDR1 is MNHEY and CDR2 is SVGAGI. V was shortened by 6 bases and J by 4 bases, with 15 bases between the two germline ends. The CDR3 is made up of 14 amino acids. The CDR3 DNA is TGTGCCAGCAGCCCGGACAGCAGGCCCTATGGCTACACCTTC. This codes for CASSPDSRPYGYTF.